A selection of T cell receptor beta chains follows, all from one sample in a study of blood T cell repertoires in COVID-19. Assay used: immunoSEQ multiplex PCR; TCRdb lists only in-frame clones, some missing. In the table there are about 300,000 clones, about nine tenths of which are singletons. Sequenced material: PBMCs or T cells enriched from blood (not recorded which). These TCRs come from a man under 40 who had recovered from COVID-19. Both conserved end residues are part of each CDR3. The D gene is left open where the match is weak. Where a row states a size, it is once, few, many or the class of an expanded clone; other rows omit it.

cdr3_nt	cdr3_aa	d_call	cdr3_length	j_call	v_call	clone_size
TGTGCCAGCAGCCGGGACAGTGTCGATGGAAACACCATATATTTT	CASSRDSVDGNTIYF	TRBD1	15	TRBJ1-3	TRBV5-5	NA
TGTGCCTGGGCTGACAGGGGGAGCGGCAATCAGCCCCAGCATTTT	CAWADRGSGNQPQHF	TRBD1	15	TRBJ1-5	TRBV30	NA
TGTGCCAGCAGTTCATTTGCACAGATCATGAACACTGAAGCTTTCTTT	CASSSFAQIMNTEAFF	NA	16	TRBJ1-1	TRBV28	NA
TGTGCCAGCAGTCGGGAAGGGAGCAATCAGCCCCAGCATTTT	CASSREGSNQPQHF	NA	14	TRBJ1-5	TRBV27	NA
TGTGCCAGCAGCCCCGGGACTAGGGAAAACATTCAGTACTTC	CASSPGTRENIQYF	TRBD2	14	TRBJ2-4	TRBV28	NA
TGTGCCAGCAGCTTGGGCTACGTTGGACAGTCCGAGCAGTACTTC	CASSLGYVGQSEQYF	NA	15	TRBJ2-7	TRBV5-5	NA
TGTGCCGTCGTGCGGGGGGTCGTGAACACTGAAGCTTTCTTT	CAVVRGVVNTEAFF	NA	14	TRBJ1-1	TRBV2	NA
TGTGCCAGCAGTGCTACTACTGACTATGGCTACACCTTC	CASSATTDYGYTF	NA	13	TRBJ1-2	TRBV28	NA
TGTGCCAGCACCAGGACAGGAAACACTGAAGCTTTCTTT	CASTRTGNTEAFF	TRBD1	13	TRBJ1-1	TRBV6-5	once
TGCAGCGTCTCAACAGGGGCCGGGGAGCTGTTTTTT	CSVSTGAGELFF	TRBD1	12	TRBJ2-2	TRBV29-1	NA
TGTGCCAGCAACACCGGACAGTATAATTCACCCCTCCACTTT	CASNTGQYNSPLHF	NA	14	TRBJ1-6	TRBV11-2	NA
TGTGCCAGCAGCTCTCGATCCCTAGAAGCTTTCTTT	CASSSRSLEAFF	NA	12	TRBJ1-1	TRBV11-2	NA
TGTGCCACGGGGAGACTAGCGGGAGTCGGGGAGACCCAGTACTTC	CATGRLAGVGETQYF	TRBD2	15	TRBJ2-5	TRBV2	NA
TGTGCCAGCAGTGTGGGGGGGAGCACAGATACGCAGTATTTT	CASSVGGSTDTQYF	TRBD2	14	TRBJ2-3	TRBV7-2	NA
TGTGCCAGCTCCGGGACAGATAACTACTACGAGCAGTACTTC	CASSGTDNYYEQYF	TRBD1	14	TRBJ2-7	TRBV18	NA
TGTGCCAGCAGCCCGCCGGGACTAGCGGGAGGTGAGCAGTTCTTC	CASSPPGLAGGEQFF	TRBD2	15	TRBJ2-1	TRBV3-1/TRBV3-2	NA
TGTGCCAGCAGACCGGACATGAGCTCCTACGAGCAGTACTTC	CASRPDMSSYEQYF	NA	14	TRBJ2-7	TRBV5-4	NA
TGTGCCAGCAGTTTTCCAGGTTCAACTAATGAAAAACTGTTTTTT	CASSFPGSTNEKLFF	NA	15	TRBJ1-4	TRBV5-6	NA
TGTGCCAGCAGAGGCGGACACTCCTACGAGCAGTACTTC	CASRGGHSYEQYF	NA	13	TRBJ2-7	TRBV27	NA
TGCAGCGCCGGGACTAGAAGCCGACACAATGAGCAGTTCTTC	CSAGTRSRHNEQFF	TRBD2	14	TRBJ2-1	TRBV29-1	NA
TGTGCCAGCAGCCCGGACAGGGCGGGAGGCTACACCTTC	CASSPDRAGGYTF	TRBD1	13	TRBJ1-2	TRBV7-9	NA
TGTGCCAGCAGTACTAGCGGAGCCTACAATGAGCAGTTCTTC	CASSTSGAYNEQFF	TRBD2	14	TRBJ2-1	TRBV27	NA
TGTGCCAGCAGTCGGACTAGCGGGAGGTTCGGGGAGCTGTTTTTT	CASSRTSGRFGELFF	TRBD2	15	TRBJ2-2	TRBV27	NA
TGCGCCAGCAGCCCGAACCAGCAGGGGGCCCAAGGCTACACCTTC	CASSPNQQGAQGYTF	TRBD1	15	TRBJ1-2	TRBV5-1	NA
TGTGCCGGGAGACCGGGACACCTAAACTATGGCTACACCTTC	CAGRPGHLNYGYTF	NA	14	TRBJ1-2	TRBV6-5	NA
TGTGCCAGCAGTCGCCGAGGGGGCGCGAACACTGAAGCTTTCTTT	CASSRRGGANTEAFF	TRBD1	15	TRBJ1-1	TRBV6-5	NA
TGCGCCAGCAGCCCCGGGACTAGCGGGGGGCCAATCATCACAGATACGCAGTATTTT	CASSPGTSGGPIITDTQYF	TRBD2	19	TRBJ2-3	TRBV5-1	NA
TGTGCCACCGTGCGGAGGACAGGGCTCCCACCAAACTATGGCTACACCTTC	CATVRRTGLPPNYGYTF	TRBD1	17	TRBJ1-2	TRBV24-1	NA
TGTGCCAGCAGCTTAGATGGGGGGACGGGTTACGAGCAGTACTTC	CASSLDGGTGYEQYF	NA	15	TRBJ2-7	TRBV7-8	NA
TGTGCCTGGAGTGTACTCGGGGGAAGAATTCGGAACTATGGCTACACCTTC	CAWSVLGGRIRNYGYTF	NA	17	TRBJ1-2	TRBV30	NA
TGTGCCAGCTCACCGGAAAGGGGTAATCAGCCCCAGCATTTT	CASSPERGNQPQHF	NA	14	TRBJ1-5	TRBV18	few
TGTGCCAGCAGCGTACTACAGGGAATTAATGAAAAACTGTTTTTT	CASSVLQGINEKLFF	NA	15	TRBJ1-4	TRBV9	NA
TGCGCCAGCAGCTCAGCGGGGCGGGACGGTAATTCACCCCTCCACTTT	CASSSAGRDGNSPLHF	NA	16	TRBJ1-6	TRBV5-1	NA
TGTGCCAGCAGTCGCGGAACTAGCGATGAACGTACGCAGTATTTT	CASSRGTSDERTQYF	TRBD2	15	TRBJ2-3	TRBV7-9	NA
TGTGCTAGCACCATCCCTACAGGGCAGGGAGGGGAGCAGTACTTC	CASTIPTGQGGEQYF	NA	15	TRBJ2-7	TRBV7-7	NA
TGTGCCAGCAGCTCGTTGGCGGGGGGGCCCAGTGAGCAGTTCTTC	CASSSLAGGPSEQFF	TRBD2	15	TRBJ2-1	TRBV7-2	NA
TGTGCCAGCAGTTTAGTGGCTGGCAGGGCTCAAGCTTTCTTT	CASSLVAGRAQAFF	NA	14	TRBJ1-1	TRBV28	NA
TGTGCCAGCAGTTACTATACAGCTACAACTAATGAAAAACTGTTTTTT	CASSYYTATTNEKLFF	NA	16	TRBJ1-4	TRBV6-2/TRBV6-3	once
TGTGCCAGCAGTGAGACCTTCGGGCAGGGCCGTGAAGCTTTCTTT	CASSETFGQGREAFF	NA	15	TRBJ1-1	TRBV2	NA
TGTGCCAGCAGTTACCAACTAGCGGGGGCCGCCCCGTACTTC	CASSYQLAGAAPYF	TRBD2	14	TRBJ2-5	TRBV6-5	NA
TGTGCCAGCAGCCAAGGCAGGGGGCGAGCCACTGAAGCTTTCTTT	CASSQGRGRATEAFF	TRBD1	15	TRBJ1-1	TRBV14	NA
TGTGCCAGCAGCCCCGTGGGGGCTGGAACAGGCGGGGAGCTGTTTTTT	CASSPVGAGTGGELFF	NA	16	TRBJ2-2	TRBV2	NA
TGTGCCAGTAGTATAGATCACCTAACGAACACTGAAGCTTTCTTT	CASSIDHLTNTEAFF	NA	15	TRBJ1-1	TRBV19	NA
TGCGCCAGCAGCTTGGATCAGGGGGCGTACGAGCAGTACTTC	CASSLDQGAYEQYF	TRBD1	14	TRBJ2-7	TRBV5-1	NA
TGTGCCAGCAGTGGGACAGAGAATTCACCCCTCCACTTT	CASSGTENSPLHF	NA	13	TRBJ1-6	TRBV21-1	once
TGTGCCAGCAAGGGACACCCCTACGAGCAGTACTTC	CASKGHPYEQYF	NA	12	TRBJ2-7	TRBV6-5	NA